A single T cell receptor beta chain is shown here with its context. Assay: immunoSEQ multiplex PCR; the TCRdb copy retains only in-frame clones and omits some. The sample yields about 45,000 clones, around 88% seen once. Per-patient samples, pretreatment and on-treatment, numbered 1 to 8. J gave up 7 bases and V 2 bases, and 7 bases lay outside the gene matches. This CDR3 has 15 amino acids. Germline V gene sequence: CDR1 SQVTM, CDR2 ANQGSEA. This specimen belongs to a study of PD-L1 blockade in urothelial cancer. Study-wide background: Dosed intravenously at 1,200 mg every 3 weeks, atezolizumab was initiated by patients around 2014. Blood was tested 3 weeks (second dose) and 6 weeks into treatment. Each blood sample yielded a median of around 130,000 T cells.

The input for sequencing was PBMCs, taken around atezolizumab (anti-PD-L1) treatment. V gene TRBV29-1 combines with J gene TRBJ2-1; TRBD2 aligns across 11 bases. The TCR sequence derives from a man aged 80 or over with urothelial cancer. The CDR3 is CSVERASGRLNEQFF. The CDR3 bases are TGCAGCGTTGAACGGGCTAGCGGGAGGTTGAATGAGCAGTTCTTC.